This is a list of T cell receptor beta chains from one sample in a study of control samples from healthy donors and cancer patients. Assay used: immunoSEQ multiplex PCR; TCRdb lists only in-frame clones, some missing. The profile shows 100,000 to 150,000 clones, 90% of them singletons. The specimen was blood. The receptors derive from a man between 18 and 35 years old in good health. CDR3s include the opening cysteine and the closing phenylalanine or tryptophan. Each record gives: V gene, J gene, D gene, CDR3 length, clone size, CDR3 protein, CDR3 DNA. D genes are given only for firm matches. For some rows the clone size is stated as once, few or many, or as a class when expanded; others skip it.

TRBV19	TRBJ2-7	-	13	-	CASRLLGSSEQYF	TGTGCCAGTAGACTCCTCGGGTCTAGCGAGCAGTACTTC
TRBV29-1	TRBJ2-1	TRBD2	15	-	CSVVERGGSYNEQFF	TGCAGCGTTGTGGAGCGGGGGGGCAGCTACAATGAGCAGTTCTTC
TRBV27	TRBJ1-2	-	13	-	CASSWDGSYGYTF	TGTGCCAGCAGCTGGGACGGAAGCTATGGCTACACCTTC
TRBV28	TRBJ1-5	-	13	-	CASSLYAVSRPHF	TGTGCCAGCAGTTTATACGCAGTATCGAGGCCCCATTTT
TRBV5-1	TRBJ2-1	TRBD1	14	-	CASSLGQGSGEQFF	TGCGCCAGCAGCTTGGGACAGGGATCGGGTGAGCAGTTCTTC
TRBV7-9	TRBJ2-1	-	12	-	CASSLRRDEQFF	TGTGCCAGCAGCTTAAGACGGGATGAGCAGTTCTTC
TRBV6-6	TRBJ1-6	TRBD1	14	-	CASSLDRGESPLHF	TGTGCCAGCAGTCTAGACAGGGGAGAATCACCCCTCCACTTT
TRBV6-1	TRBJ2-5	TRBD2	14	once	CASSERAGTETQYF	TGTGCCAGCAGTGAAAGAGCGGGGACAGAGACCCAGTACTTC
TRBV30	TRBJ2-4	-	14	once	CAWNPGVNKNIQYF	TGTGCCTGGAACCCCGGGGTGAACAAAAACATTCAGTACTTC
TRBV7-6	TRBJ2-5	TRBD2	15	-	CASSLVSASGETQYF	TGTGCCAGCAGCTTAGTGTCGGCTAGCGGGGAGACCCAGTACTTC
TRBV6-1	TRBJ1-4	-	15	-	CASSDRTDYNEKLFF	TGTGCCAGCAGTGACCGGACAGATTATAATGAAAAACTGTTTTTT
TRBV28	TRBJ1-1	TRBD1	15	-	CASRPPGQGNTEAFF	TGTGCCAGCAGGCCCCCGGGACAGGGGAACACTGAAGCTTTCTTT
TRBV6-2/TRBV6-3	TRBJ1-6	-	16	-	CASSYSIRQDNSPLHF	TGTGCCAGCAGTTACTCGATCCGGCAGGATAATTCACCCCTCCACTTT
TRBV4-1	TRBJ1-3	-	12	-	CASSRERNTIYF	TGCGCCAGCAGCCGAGAGAGAAACACCATATATTTT
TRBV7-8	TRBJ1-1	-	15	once	CATELFVGGGTEAFF	TGTGCCACGGAACTTTTCGTGGGGGGGGGCACTGAAGCTTTCTTT
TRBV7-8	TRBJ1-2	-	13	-	CASSLGRGNGYTF	TGTGCCAGCAGCCTCGGCCGGGGGAATGGCTACACCTTC
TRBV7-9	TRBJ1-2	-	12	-	CASSLAISGYTF	TGTGCCAGCAGCTTAGCGATAAGCGGCTACACCTTC
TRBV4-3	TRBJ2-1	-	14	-	CASSQGHFGGEQFF	TGCGCCAGCAGCCAAGGTCATTTCGGAGGTGAGCAGTTCTTC
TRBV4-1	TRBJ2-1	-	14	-	CASSQEGRGYEQFF	TGCGCCAGCAGCCAAGAGGGGCGGGGATATGAGCAGTTCTTC
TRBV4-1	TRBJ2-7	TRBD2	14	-	CASSQDRAGDEQYF	TGCGCCAGCAGCCAAGATCGTGCGGGGGACGAGCAGTACTTC
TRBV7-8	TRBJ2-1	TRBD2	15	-	CASSRGLASYNEQFF	TGTGCCAGCAGCCGAGGACTAGCCTCCTACAATGAGCAGTTCTTC
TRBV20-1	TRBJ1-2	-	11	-	CSADGVYGYTF	TGCAGTGCTGACGGAGTCTATGGCTACACCTTC
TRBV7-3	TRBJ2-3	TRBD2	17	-	CASSLGVGGRAIDTQYF	TGTGCCAGCAGCTTAGGGGTAGGCGGGAGGGCCATAGATACGCAGTATTTT
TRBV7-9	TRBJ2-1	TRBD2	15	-	CASSLVGGGNNEQFF	TGTGCCAGCAGCTTAGTTGGCGGGGGGAACAATGAGCAGTTCTTC
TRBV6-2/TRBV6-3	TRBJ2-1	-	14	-	CASSPPRHSNEQFF	TGTGCCAGCAGCCCACCCCGACACAGCAATGAGCAGTTCTTC
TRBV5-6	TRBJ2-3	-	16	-	CASSLMTGKKADTQYF	TGTGCCAGCAGCTTGATGACGGGGAAGAAGGCAGATACGCAGTATTTT
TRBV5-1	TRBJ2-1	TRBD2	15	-	CASSPSSGIYNEQFF	TGCGCCAGCAGCCCATCTAGCGGGATCTACAATGAGCAGTTCTTC
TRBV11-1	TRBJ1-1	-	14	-	CASSLGLSWAEAFF	TGTGCCAGCAGCTTAGGCCTCAGCTGGGCTGAAGCTTTCTTT
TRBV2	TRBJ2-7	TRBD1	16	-	CASSGRTGGKRGEQYF	TGTGCCAGCAGTGGACGGACAGGGGGCAAAAGGGGGGAGCAGTACTTC
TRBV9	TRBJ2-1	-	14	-	CASSVGKGYNEQFF	TGTGCCAGCAGCGTAGGTAAGGGCTACAATGAGCAGTTCTTC
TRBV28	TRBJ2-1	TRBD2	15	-	CASSLLAGNYNEQFF	TGTGCCAGCAGTTTATTAGCGGGAAATTACAATGAGCAGTTCTTC
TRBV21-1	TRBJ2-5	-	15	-	CASSKAGQGRETQYF	TGTGCCAGCAGCAAAGCGGGGCAGGGAAGGGAGACCCAGTACTTC
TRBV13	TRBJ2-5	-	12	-	CASSITGETQYF	TGTGCCAGCAGCATAACGGGGGAGACCCAGTACTTC
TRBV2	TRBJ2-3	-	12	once	CASSERGLTQYF	TGTGCCAGCAGTGAACGGGGACTTACGCAGTATTTT
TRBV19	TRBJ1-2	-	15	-	CASTNTDILNYGYTF	TGTGCCAGTACCAACACGGATATCCTGAACTATGGCTACACCTTC
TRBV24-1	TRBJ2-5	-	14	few	CATSDSMTVRTQYF	TGTGCCACCAGTGATTCCATGACAGTTAGGACCCAGTACTTC
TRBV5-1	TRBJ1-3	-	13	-	CASNLWPGNTIYF	TGCGCCAGCAACCTCTGGCCTGGAAACACCATATATTTT
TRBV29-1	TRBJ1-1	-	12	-	CSVGRMNTEAFF	TGCAGCGTCGGACGGATGAACACTGAAGCTTTCTTT
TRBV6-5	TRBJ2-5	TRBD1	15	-	CASSSGQGIQKTQYF	TGTGCCAGCAGCAGCGGACAGGGAATACAAAAGACCCAGTACTTC
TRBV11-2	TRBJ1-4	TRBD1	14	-	CASSLDRGGEKLFF	TGTGCCAGCAGCCTCGACAGGGGGGGTGAAAAACTGTTTTTT
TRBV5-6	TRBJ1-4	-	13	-	CASSLTPDNPLFF	TGTGCCAGCAGCCTAACACCCGACAATCCACTGTTTTTT
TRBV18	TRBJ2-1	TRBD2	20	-	CASSHRAPSGGLSSYNEQFF	TGTGCCAGCTCACACCGAGCCCCTAGCGGGGGGCTGAGCTCCTACAATGAGCAGTTCTTC
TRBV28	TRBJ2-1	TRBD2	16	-	CASSLTSESSYNEQFF	TGTGCCAGCAGTTTAACTAGCGAGAGCTCCTACAATGAGCAGTTCTTC
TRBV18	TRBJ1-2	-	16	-	CASSPPGQLANYGYTF	TGTGCCAGCTCACCACCGGGGCAGCTAGCTAACTATGGCTACACCTTC
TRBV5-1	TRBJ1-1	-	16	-	CASRARTAALNTEAFF	TGCGCCAGCAGGGCGAGAACGGCGGCGTTGAACACTGAAGCTTTCTTT
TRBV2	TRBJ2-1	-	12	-	CASSEVRDEQFF	TGTGCCAGCAGTGAAGTCCGAGATGAGCAGTTCTTC
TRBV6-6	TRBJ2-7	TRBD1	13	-	CASRSRDRGAENF	TGTGCCAGCAGATCCCGGGACAGGGGGGCCGAAAACTTC
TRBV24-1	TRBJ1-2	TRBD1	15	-	CATSGLDRGDYGYTF	TGTGCCACCAGTGGCTTGGACAGGGGCGATTATGGCTACACCTTC
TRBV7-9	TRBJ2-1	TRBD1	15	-	CASSLGGQGINEQFF	TGTGCCAGCAGCTTAGGGGGACAGGGTATCAATGAGCAGTTCTTC
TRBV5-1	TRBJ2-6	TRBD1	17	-	CASSLRQGGFGANVLTF	TGCGCCAGCAGCTTGCGACAGGGGGGCTTTGGGGCCAACGTCCTGACTTTC
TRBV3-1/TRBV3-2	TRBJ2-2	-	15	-	CASSQDTSYTGELFF	TGTGCCAGCAGCCAAGATACTAGCTACACCGGGGAGCTGTTTTTT
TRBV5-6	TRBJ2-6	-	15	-	CASSWWDSGANVLTF	TGTGCCAGCAGCTGGTGGGACTCTGGGGCCAACGTCCTGACTTTC
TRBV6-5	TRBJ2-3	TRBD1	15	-	CASTKRQGGTDTQYF	TGTGCCAGCACCAAGAGACAGGGGGGGACAGATACGCAGTATTTT
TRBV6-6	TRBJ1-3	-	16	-	CASSPGTSNSGNTIYF	TGTGCCAGCAGCCCAGGGACGTCAAACTCTGGAAACACCATATATTTT
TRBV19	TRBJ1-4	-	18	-	CASSTMVARTIGAGKLFF	TGTGCCAGTAGTACTATGGTAGCCCGAACTATCGGGGCAGGAAAACTGTTTTTT
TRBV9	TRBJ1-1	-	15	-	CASTLTGTENTEAFF	TGTGCCAGCACCCTTACCGGGACGGAGAACACTGAAGCTTTCTTT
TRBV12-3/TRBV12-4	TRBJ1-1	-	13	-	CASSFPRLAEAFF	TGTGCCAGCAGTTTTCCCCGTTTGGCTGAAGCTTTCTTT
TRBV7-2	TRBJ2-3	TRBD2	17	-	CASSLGGGTSKADTQYF	TGTGCCAGCAGCTTAGGGGGGGGGACTAGCAAGGCAGATACGCAGTATTTT
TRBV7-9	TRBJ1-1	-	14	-	CASSPGQKNTEAFF	TGTGCCAGCAGCCCCGGACAAAAGAACACTGAAGCTTTCTTT
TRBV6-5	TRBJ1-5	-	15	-	CASSYSMEKDQPQHF	TGTGCCAGCAGTTACTCGATGGAGAAGGATCAGCCCCAGCATTTT